This TCR beta chain was documented in a study of T-cell reconstitution after alpha-beta-depleted transplantation in children (dated by TCRdb to about 2016). The study in broad terms: Using TCR repertoire profiling, the study followed T-cell immune reconstitution in a quantitative way in children after TCRalphabeta/CD19-depleted allogeneic hematopoietic cell transplantation. General study outcomes and caveats: About two months after transplant, the apparently early recovery of alphabetaT-cell counts reportedly depended on just several hundred clones that had expanded rapidly and came from non-depleted graft cells. The frequencies of hyperexpanded clones fell over the following months, and after one year, T-cell counts and TCRbeta diversity were mostly attributed to newly produced T cells. In some patients, the high TCRbeta diversity seen at day 60 was put down to recipient T cells and intrathymic progenitors that had survived conditioning.

The CDR3 contains 17 residues, cysteine and phenylalanine counted. Only CDR3 DNA is held: 51 bases, read in frame from base 1. Germline trimming: 0 bases from V, 4 bases from J; junction bases outside gene matches: 5. Via the germline V gene (reference sequence), CDR1 is LNHNV and CDR2 YYDKDF. The library was generated by PCR. The sample was run on an Illumina HiSeq 2500. TCR library preparation used molecular barcoding, with unique molecular identifiers applied to normalize quantification of the TCRbeta repertoire. TCRdb reanalyzed the raw reads on its own, using fastp at Q25 for trimming and MiXCR for clone calling, and kept in-frame beta chains. Rows with a matching CDR3 protein are joined into one entry that keeps the most common DNA and genes. The sample data list roughly 420,000 distinct CDR3 sequences, and around 15% of these were observed just once. Just under 30% of the sample is taken by the ten largest.

According to the study, the label for this sample's treatment or condition signals: allogeneic hematopoietic cell transplantation with graft depleted of TCRalphabeta T cells and CD19 B cells. The transplant recipients were children given TCRalphabeta/CD19-depleted allogeneic hematopoietic cell grafts. This clonotype was picked up a small number of times. Its antigen is currently not known. Base qualities are not at hand, and no much larger clone is one base apart. The input for sequencing was PBMCs, mostly from graft donor cells, taken 360 days after TCRalphabeta/CD19-depleted stem cell transplant. The TCR originated in a boy under two years old who had a stem cell transplant for Wiskott-Aldrich syndrome, so the T cells may come from the graft donor. The chain employs TRBV15 and TRBJ2-1, and 11 junctional nucleotides match TRBD2. The DNA is TGTGCCACCAGCAGAGAACTAGCGGGGGCCCCATACAATGAGCAGTTCTTC. Its protein reads: CATSRELAGAPYNEQFF.